A selection of T cell receptor beta chains follows, all from one sample in a study of shared clonotypes between healthy human individuals. The protocol was immunoSEQ multiplex PCR, while the TCRdb copy is restricted to in-frame clones and leaves out a portion. The profile shows over a million clones, around three quarters of them singletons. Sequenced sample: memory CD4+ T cells from PBMCs. The source of these receptors is a man between 18 and 29 years old in good health. Some clones in this sample may be carry-over from other donors' samples. CDR3s include the opening cysteine and the closing phenylalanine or tryptophan.

v_gene	j_gene	CDR3aa
TRBV12-2	TRBJ2-1	CASRAPGLEENNEQFF
TRBV6-5	TRBJ1-5	CASSQGTNSNQPQHF
TRBV21-1	TRBJ1-2	CASSKEARGPTYGYTF
TRBV28	TRBJ2-3	CASSQIAGRSDTQYF
TRBV5-8	TRBJ2-1	CASSLRVTVVNEQFF
TRBV5-1	TRBJ1-4	CASSFRSTASNEKLFF
TRBV27	TRBJ2-5	CASSGAGSQETQYF
TRBV2	TRBJ2-7	CASSYREQYF
TRBV15	TRBJ2-3	CATSRGGTSGRRDTQYF
TRBV7-3	TRBJ1-1	CASSLTAMNTEAFF
TRBV20-1	TRBJ2-5	CSASDPTGQYF
TRBV11-2	TRBJ1-3	CASSLDWTGSSGNTIYF
TRBV5-5	TRBJ1-4	CASSFRVGLNEKLFF
TRBV4-1	TRBJ1-3	CASSQDLAVRGGNTIYF
TRBV9	TRBJ2-3	CASSALPDRGTDTQYF
TRBV11-2	TRBJ2-2	CASSLGGSGELFF
TRBV28	TRBJ1-2	CASSLWGGQSF
TRBV30	TRBJ1-2	CAWTPGSGYTF
TRBV5-1	TRBJ2-7	CASSIAGTTTEQYF
TRBV7-3	TRBJ2-3	CASSPGTGADTQYF
TRBV7-6	TRBJ2-3	CASNRAGRTDTQYF
TRBV7-2	TRBJ2-1	CASSLSAGPYNEQFF
TRBV2	TRBJ1-4	CASEVQGGGEKLFF
TRBV7-2	TRBJ2-2	CASSLDWGIGELFF
TRBV28	TRBJ1-1	CASRLDRGGMRINTEAFF
TRBV28	TRBJ2-7	CASSIAMGAYEQYF
TRBV11-2	TRBJ2-3	CASRRHRGTDTQYF
TRBV19	TRBJ2-2	CASSMGPGWTGELFF
TRBV28	TRBJ2-1	CASSLRDRDEQFF
TRBV5-5	TRBJ2-2	CASSFLAETNTGELFF
TRBV9	TRBJ2-3	CASSAFSGRSADTQYF
TRBV7-2	TRBJ2-4	CASSLIGVMAKNIQYF
TRBV2	TRBJ2-3	CASRGGADTQYF
TRBV4-1	TRBJ2-7	CASSRILPGTQGNPEQYF
TRBV7-3	TRBJ1-1	CASSLAVGTEAFF
TRBV5-1	TRBJ2-2	CASSLVGDPNTGELFF
TRBV10-3	TRBJ2-5	CAISEGVETQYF
TRBV5-1	TRBJ1-2	CASSWMTGVDGYTF
TRBV7-9	TRBJ1-2	CASSLDGGSYGYTF
TRBV28	TRBJ2-7	CASEGLYEQYF
TRBV5-8	TRBJ2-2	CASRPGAGSMVGELFF
TRBV2	TRBJ2-1	CASHTHPGRGEYNEQFF
TRBV18	TRBJ2-5	CASSRTRDRGRETQYF
TRBV29-1	TRBJ2-3	CSVDGGRGDTQYF
TRBV7-9	TRBJ2-3	CASSLGLAHTDTQYF
TRBV19	TRBJ2-7	CASSTWTGSYEQYF
TRBV9	TRBJ2-1	CASSAAWGAGEDNEQFF
TRBV28	TRBJ1-2	CASNEGRQVNYGYTF
TRBV19	TRBJ2-7	CASSIGKGSYEQYF
TRBV7-6	TRBJ2-5	CASSPSGSWETQYF
TRBV6-6	TRBJ1-1	CASSPGQGNTEAFF
TRBV25-1	TRBJ1-1	CASSEISGTLNTEAFF
TRBV25-1	TRBJ1-4	CASRKGGARTNEKLFF